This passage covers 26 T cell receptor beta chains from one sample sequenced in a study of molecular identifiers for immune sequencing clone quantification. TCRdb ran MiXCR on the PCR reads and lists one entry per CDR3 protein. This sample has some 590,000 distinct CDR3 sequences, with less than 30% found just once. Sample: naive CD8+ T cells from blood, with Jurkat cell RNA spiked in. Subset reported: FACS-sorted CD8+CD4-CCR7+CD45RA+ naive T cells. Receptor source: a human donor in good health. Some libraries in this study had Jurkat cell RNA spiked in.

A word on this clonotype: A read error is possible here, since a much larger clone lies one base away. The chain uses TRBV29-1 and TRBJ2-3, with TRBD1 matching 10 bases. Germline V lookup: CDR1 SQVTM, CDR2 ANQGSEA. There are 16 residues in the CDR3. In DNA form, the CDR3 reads TGCAGCGTTGAACGTGCGACAGGGGGCGCGGTAGATACGCGGTATTTT. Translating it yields CSVERATGGAVDTRYF.

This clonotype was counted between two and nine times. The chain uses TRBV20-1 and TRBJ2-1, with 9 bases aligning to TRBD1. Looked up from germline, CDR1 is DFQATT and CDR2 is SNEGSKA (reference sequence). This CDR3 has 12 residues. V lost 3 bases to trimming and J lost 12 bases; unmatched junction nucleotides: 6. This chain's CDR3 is CSARAQGAWQFF. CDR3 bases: TGCAGTGCTAGGGCACAGGGGGCCTGGCAGTTCTTC.

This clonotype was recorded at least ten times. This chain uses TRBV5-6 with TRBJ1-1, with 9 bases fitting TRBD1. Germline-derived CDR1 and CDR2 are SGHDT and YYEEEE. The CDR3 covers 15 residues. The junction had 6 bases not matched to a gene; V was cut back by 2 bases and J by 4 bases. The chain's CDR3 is CASSFVGTGITEAFF. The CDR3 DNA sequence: TGTGCCAGCAGCTTTGTAGGGACAGGGATCACTGAAGCTTTCTTT.

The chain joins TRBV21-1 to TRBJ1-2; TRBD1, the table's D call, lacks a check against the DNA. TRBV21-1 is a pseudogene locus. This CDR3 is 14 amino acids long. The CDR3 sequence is CASSRTDMNYGYTF. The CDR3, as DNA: TGTGCCAGCAGCAGGACAGACATGAACTATGGCTACACCTTC.

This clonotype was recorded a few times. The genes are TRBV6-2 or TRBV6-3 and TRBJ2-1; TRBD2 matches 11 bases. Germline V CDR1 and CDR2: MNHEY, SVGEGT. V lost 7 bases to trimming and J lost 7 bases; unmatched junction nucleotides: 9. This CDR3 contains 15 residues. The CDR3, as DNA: TGTGCCAGCATCGAGCAGGCTAGCGGGAGGAATGAGCAGTTCTTC. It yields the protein CASIEQASGRNEQFF.

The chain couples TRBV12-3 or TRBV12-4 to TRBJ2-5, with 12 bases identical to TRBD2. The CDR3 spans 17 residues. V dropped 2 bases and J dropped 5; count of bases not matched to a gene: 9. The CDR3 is CASSLPPLAGGGETQYF. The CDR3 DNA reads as TGTGCCAGCAGTTTACCTCCCCTAGCGGGGGGGGGGGAGACCCAGTACTTC.

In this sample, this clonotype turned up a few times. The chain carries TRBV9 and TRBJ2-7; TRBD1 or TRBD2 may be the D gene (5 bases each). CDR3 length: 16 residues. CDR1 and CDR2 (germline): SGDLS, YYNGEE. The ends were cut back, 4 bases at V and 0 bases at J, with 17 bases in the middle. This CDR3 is CASSFLPGTSSYEQYF. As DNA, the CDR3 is TGTGCCAGCAGCTTTCTCCCCGGGACGTCCTCCTACGAGCAGTACTTC.

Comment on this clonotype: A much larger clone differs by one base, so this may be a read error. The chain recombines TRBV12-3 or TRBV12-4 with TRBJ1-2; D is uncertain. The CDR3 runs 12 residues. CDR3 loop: CANSLSPNGYTF. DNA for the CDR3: TGTGCCAACAGTCTAAGTCCAAATGGCTACACCTTC.

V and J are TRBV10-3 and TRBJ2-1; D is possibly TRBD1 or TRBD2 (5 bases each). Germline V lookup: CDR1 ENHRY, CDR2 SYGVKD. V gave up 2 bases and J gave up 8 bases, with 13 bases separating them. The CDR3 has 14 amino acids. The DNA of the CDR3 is TGTGCCATCAGTGAGAGGGTGGGGGTGGATGAGCAGTTCTTC. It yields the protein CAISERVGVDEQFF.

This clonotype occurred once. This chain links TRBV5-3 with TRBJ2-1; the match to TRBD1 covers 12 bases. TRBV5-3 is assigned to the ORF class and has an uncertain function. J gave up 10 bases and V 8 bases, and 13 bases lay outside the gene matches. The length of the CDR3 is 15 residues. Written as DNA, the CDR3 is TGTGCCAGCAGCCCGGGACAGGGGGCATCCTACGAGCAGTTCTTC. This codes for CASSPGQGASYEQFF.

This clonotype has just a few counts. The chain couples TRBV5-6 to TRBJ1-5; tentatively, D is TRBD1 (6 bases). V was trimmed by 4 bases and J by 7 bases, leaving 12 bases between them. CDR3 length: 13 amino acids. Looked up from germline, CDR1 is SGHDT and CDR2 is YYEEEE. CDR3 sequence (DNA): TGTGCCAGCAGCATACAGGGTTACCAGCCCCAGCATTTT. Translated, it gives CASSIQGYQPQHF.

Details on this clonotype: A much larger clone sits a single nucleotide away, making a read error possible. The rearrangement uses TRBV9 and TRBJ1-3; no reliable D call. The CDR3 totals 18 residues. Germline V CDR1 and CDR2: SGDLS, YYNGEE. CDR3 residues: CASSEETLASSSGNTIHF. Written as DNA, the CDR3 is TGTGCCAGCAGCGAGGAGACCCTAGCCTCCTCGTCTGGAAACACCATACATTTT.

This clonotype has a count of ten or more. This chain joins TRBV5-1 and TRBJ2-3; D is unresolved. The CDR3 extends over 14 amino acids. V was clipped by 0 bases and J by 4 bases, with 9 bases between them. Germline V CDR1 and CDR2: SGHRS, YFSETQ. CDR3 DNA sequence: TGCGCCAGCAGCTTGGTCCTAATGCCAGATACGCAGTATTTT. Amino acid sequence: CASSLVLMPDTQYF.

CDR3 DNA: TGTGCCTGGAGTCGGGGGCCCAACTCCTACGAGCAGTACTTC. Protein: CAWSRGPNSYEQYF. The chain has TRBV30 and TRBJ2-7; D may match TRBD1 or TRBD2 (6 bases each). Germline CDR1 reads GTSNPN; CDR2 reads SVGIG (reference sequence). V dropped 2 bases and J dropped 0 bases, with 11 bases sitting between them. This CDR3 region has 14 residues. The whole variable domain, filled in from reference TRBV30 and TRBJ2-7, reads SQTIHQWPATLVQPVGSPLSLECTVEGTSNPNLYWYRQAAGRGLQLLFYSVGIGQISSEVPQNLSASRPQDRQFILSSKKLLLSDSGFYLCAWSRGPNSYEQYFGPGTRLTVT.

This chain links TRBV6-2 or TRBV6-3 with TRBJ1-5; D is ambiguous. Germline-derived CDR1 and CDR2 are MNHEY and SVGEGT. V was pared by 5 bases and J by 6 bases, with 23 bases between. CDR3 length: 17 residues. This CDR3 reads CASSLSWARGSIQPQHF. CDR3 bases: TGTGCCAGCAGTCTATCCTGGGCCCGAGGGTCTATTCAGCCCCAGCATTTT.

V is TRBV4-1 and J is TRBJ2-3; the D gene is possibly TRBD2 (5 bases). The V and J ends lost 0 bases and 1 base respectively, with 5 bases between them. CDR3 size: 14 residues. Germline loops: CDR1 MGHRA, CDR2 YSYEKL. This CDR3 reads CASSQERGTDTQYF. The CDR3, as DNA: TGCGCCAGCAGCCAAGAGCGGGGCACAGATACGCAGTATTTT.

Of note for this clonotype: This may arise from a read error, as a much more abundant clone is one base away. The CDR3 sequence: CSTREFYTNTGELFF. CDR3 nucleotide sequence: TGCAGTACTAGAGAATTTTACACCAACACCGGGGAGCTGTTTTTT. The V gene is TRBV20-1, the J gene TRBJ2-2; possible D gene TRBD2, 5 bases. The germline V gene has CDR1 DFQATT and CDR2 SNEGSKA (reference sequence). The CDR3 runs to 15 residues.

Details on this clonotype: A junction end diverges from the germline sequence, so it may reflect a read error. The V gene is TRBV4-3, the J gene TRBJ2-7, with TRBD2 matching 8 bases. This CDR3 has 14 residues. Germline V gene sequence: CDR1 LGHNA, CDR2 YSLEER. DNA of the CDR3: TGCGCCAGCAGCCAAGGGACTAGCTTTTACGCGCAGTACTTC. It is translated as CASSQGTSFYAQYF.

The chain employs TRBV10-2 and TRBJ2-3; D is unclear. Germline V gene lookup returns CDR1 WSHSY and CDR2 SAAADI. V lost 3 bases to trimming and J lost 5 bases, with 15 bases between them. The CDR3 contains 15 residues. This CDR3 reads CASSDWAFTEDTQYF. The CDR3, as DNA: TGCGCCAGCAGTGACTGGGCTTTTACTGAAGATACGCAGTATTTT.

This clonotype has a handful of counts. The CDR3 sequence is CASSAGTSFSFNEQFF. The CDR3, as DNA: TGTGCCAGCAGTGCGGGAACCTCCTTTAGTTTCAATGAGCAGTTCTTC. The chain employs TRBV27 and TRBJ2-1; possibly TRBD2 for D (6 bases). V was cut by 5 bases and J by 6 bases, with 20 bases left in between. Germline V gene data show CDR1 as MNHEY and CDR2 as SMNVEV (reference sequence). The CDR3 loop spans 16 amino acids.

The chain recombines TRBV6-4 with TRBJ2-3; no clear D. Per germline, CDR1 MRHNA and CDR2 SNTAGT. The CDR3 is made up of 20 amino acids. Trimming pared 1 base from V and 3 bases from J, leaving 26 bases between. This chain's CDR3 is CASSDCQRITHHLGTDTQYF. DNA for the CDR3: TGTGCCAGCAGTGACTGTCAAAGGATTACACACCACTTAGGGACAGATACGCAGTATTTT.

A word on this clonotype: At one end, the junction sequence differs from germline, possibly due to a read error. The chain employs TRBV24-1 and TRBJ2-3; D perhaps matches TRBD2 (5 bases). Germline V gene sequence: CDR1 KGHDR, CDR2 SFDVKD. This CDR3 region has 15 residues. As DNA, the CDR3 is TGTGCCACCGGTGATCCGCCCGGGGGCACAGATACGCAGTATTTT. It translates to CATGDPPGGTDTQYF.

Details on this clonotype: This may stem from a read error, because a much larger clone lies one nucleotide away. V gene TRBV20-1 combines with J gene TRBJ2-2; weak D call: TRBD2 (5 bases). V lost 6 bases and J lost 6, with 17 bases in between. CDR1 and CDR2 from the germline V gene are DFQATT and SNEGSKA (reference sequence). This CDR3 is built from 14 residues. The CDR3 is CSAARLGAAGELFF. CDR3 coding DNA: TGCAGTGCCGCGCGGCTGGGAGCGGCCGGGGAGCTGTTTTTT.

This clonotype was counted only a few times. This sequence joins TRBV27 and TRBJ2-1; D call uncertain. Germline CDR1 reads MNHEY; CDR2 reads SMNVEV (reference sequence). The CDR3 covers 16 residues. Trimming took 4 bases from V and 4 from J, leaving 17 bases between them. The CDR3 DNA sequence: TGTGCCAGCAGTTCCCTTTTCCACCCGGATTACAATGAGCAGTTCTTC. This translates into CASSSLFHPDYNEQFF.

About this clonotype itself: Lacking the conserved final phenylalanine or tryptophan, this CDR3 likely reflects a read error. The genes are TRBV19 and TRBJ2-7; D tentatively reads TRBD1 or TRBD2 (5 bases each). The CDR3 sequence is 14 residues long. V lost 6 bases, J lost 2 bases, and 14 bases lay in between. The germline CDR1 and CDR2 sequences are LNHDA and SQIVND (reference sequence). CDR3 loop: CASSPEGRAYEQYL. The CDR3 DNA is TGTGCCAGTAGCCCTGAGGGCAGGGCCTACGAGCAGTACCTC.

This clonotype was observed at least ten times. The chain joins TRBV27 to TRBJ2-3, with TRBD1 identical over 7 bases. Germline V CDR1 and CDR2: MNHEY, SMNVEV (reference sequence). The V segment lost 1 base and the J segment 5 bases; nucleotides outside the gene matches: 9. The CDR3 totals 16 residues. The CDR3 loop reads CASSLYPGGAVDTQYF. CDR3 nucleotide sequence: TGTGCCAGCAGTTTATATCCAGGGGGTGCTGTAGATACGCAGTATTTT.